The rows below give T cell receptor beta chains drawn from one sample of a study of cytomegalovirus exposure and HLA in healthy donors. Here immunoSEQ multiplex PCR was the method, and the copy in TCRdb shows in-frame clones only, minus some. The sample consists of 130,000 to 150,000 clones, roughly 70% of them appearing once. Sequenced input: PBMCs. Source of these receptors: a man aged 18 to 30 in good health and CMV-seropositive. The CDR3 runs from the conserved cysteine through the conserved F or W. D genes are given only for firm matches. Clone size appears in some rows only: once, few, many, or a class for an expanded clone.

d_call j_call v_call clone_size cdr3_aa cdr3_nt
- TRBJ1-5 TRBV6-5 - CASSYQFSPPQPQHF TGTGCCAGCAGTTACCAGTTTTCGCCCCCCCAGCCCCAGCATTTT
- TRBJ2-7 TRBV5-1 - CASSFDSTQYF TGCGCCAGCAGCTTCGACAGTACTCAGTACTTC
- TRBJ2-3 TRBV7-3 - CASSLYGRTDTQYF TGTGCCAGCAGCTTATATGGCCGCACAGATACGCAGTATTTT
- TRBJ1-1 TRBV6-6 few CASSYPGTMNTEAFF TGTGCCAGCAGTTATCCCGGGACAATGAACACTGAAGCTTTCTTT
TRBD2 TRBJ2-3 TRBV5-1 once CASSLSRGLAGVLDTQYF TGCGCCAGCAGCTTGTCCCGAGGACTAGCGGGAGTTCTAGATACGCAGTATTTT
- TRBJ1-4 TRBV2 few CASSAPEGLKLFF TGTGCCAGCAGTGCCCCCGAGGGCTTAAAACTGTTTTTT
- TRBJ2-7 TRBV5-4 - CASSLTDRSYEQYF TGTGCCAGCAGCTTGACGGACAGATCCTACGAGCAGTACTTC
- TRBJ1-4 TRBV4-3 few CASSQEWRATNEKLFF TGCGCCAGCAGCCAAGAGTGGAGGGCAACTAATGAAAAACTGTTTTTT
- TRBJ1-1 TRBV6-5 - CASSRGTEAFF TGTGCCAGCAGTCGGGGTACTGAAGCTTTCTTT
TRBD1 TRBJ2-3 TRBV9 - CASSVATRGLGDTQYF TGTGCCAGCAGCGTAGCTACAAGGGGGCTTGGAGATACGCAGTATTTT
- TRBJ1-4 TRBV5-1 few CASSLGVQDNEKLFF TGCGCCAGCAGCTTGGGGGTTCAGGATAATGAAAAACTGTTTTTT
- TRBJ2-3 TRBV7-6 once CASSLGQGRDTQYF TGTGCCAGCAGCTTAGGCCAGGGGCGGGATACGCAGTATTTT
TRBD2 TRBJ2-3 TRBV7-3 - CASSSVRAGVDTDTQYF TGTGCCAGCAGCTCAGTCAGAGCGGGGGTAGACACAGATACGCAGTATTTT
TRBD1 TRBJ1-5 TRBV5-5 - CASSSYDRDQLNQPQHF TGTGCCAGCAGCTCGTACGACAGGGACCAACTAAATCAGCCCCAGCATTTT
TRBD1 TRBJ2-7 TRBV25-1 once CASSQTGGGSEQYF TGTGCCAGCAGCCAGACAGGGGGAGGAAGCGAGCAGTACTTC
TRBD1 TRBJ1-2 TRBV6-6 few CASSYSKGGGGYTF TGTGCCAGCAGTTACTCGAAAGGAGGGGGCGGCTACACCTTC
TRBD1 TRBJ2-7 TRBV7-7 - CASSLGTGVSYEQYF TGTGCTAGCAGCCTGGGGACAGGGGTGTCCTACGAGCAGTACTTC
- TRBJ2-3 TRBV5-1 once CASSLVVTQYF TGCGCCAGCAGCTTGGTAGTAACGCAGTATTTT
- TRBJ1-6 TRBV5-5 - CASSQPGRAAGSPLHF TGTGCCAGCAGTCAACCCGGCAGGGCGGCGGGATCACCCCTCCACTTT
TRBD1 TRBJ2-5 TRBV7-2 few CASTQNRGRGETQYF TGTGCCAGCACCCAAAACAGGGGTAGAGGGGAGACCCAGTACTTC
- TRBJ2-1 TRBV7-2 - CASSLQGYNEQFF TGTGCCAGCAGCTTGCAGGGTTACAATGAGCAGTTCTTC
- TRBJ2-2 TRBV29-1 - CSVGSVNTGELFF TGCAGCGTTGGCTCGGTGAACACCGGGGAGCTGTTTTTT
- TRBJ1-5 TRBV15 - CATIQGSPSNQPQHF TGTGCCACCATCCAGGGGTCCCCTAGCAATCAGCCCCAGCATTTT
- TRBJ2-1 TRBV2 - CASSGGINSYNEQFF TGTGCCAGCAGTGGCGGGATAAACTCCTACAATGAGCAGTTCTTC
TRBD2 TRBJ2-5 TRBV11-2 - CASSSLAGKTQYF TGTGCCAGCAGCTCACTAGCGGGGAAGACCCAGTACTTC
TRBD2 TRBJ2-2 TRBV6-4 - CASSGGTSGNTGELFF TGTGCCAGCAGTGGTGGGACTAGCGGGAACACCGGGGAGCTGTTTTTT
- TRBJ2-2 TRBV11-3 - CASSGGSGTGELFF TGTGCCAGCAGCGGGGGGAGTGGTACCGGGGAGCTGTTTTTT
- TRBJ1-1 TRBV18 - CASYPQMDTEAFF TGTGCCAGTTACCCTCAGATGGACACTGAAGCTTTCTTT
TRBD1 TRBJ2-7 TRBV2 - CASGSTGGQQYF TGTGCCAGCGGTAGTACAGGGGGGCAGCAGTACTTC
TRBD2 TRBJ2-1 TRBV5-1 - CASSLGLAGINEQFF TGCGCCAGCAGCTTGGGGCTAGCGGGAATCAATGAGCAGTTCTTC
TRBD2 TRBJ2-5 TRBV5-8 once CASRRSGGVLETQYF TGTGCCAGCAGGAGGAGCGGGGGGGTCTTGGAGACCCAGTACTTC
- TRBJ2-5 TRBV4-2 - CASSQVVPAGETQYF TGTGCCAGCAGCCAAGTGGTCCCCGCCGGGGAGACCCAGTACTTC
TRBD1 TRBJ1-4 TRBV2 - CASRIAGTGSTNEKLFF TGTGCCAGCCGTATTGCCGGGACAGGGTCAACTAATGAAAAACTGTTTTTT
TRBD1 TRBJ1-2 TRBV6-5 few CASSPRGDGYTF TGTGCCAGCAGCCCCAGGGGGGATGGCTACACCTTC
TRBD2 TRBJ2-5 TRBV5-4 - CASSQTSGGAWETQYF TGTGCCAGCAGCCAGACTAGCGGGGGGGCTTGGGAGACCCAGTACTTC
TRBD1 TRBJ1-2 TRBV7-8 - CASRLETDRGYTF TGTGCCAGCAGGCTTGAGACGGACAGGGGCTACACCTTC
TRBD1 TRBJ2-5 TRBV4-1 - CASSQEDRVVETQYF TGCGCCAGCAGCCAAGAGGACAGGGTGGTAGAGACCCAGTACTTC
- TRBJ1-2 TRBV28 - CASRSGINYGYTF TGTGCCAGCAGAAGCGGAATTAACTATGGCTACACCTTC
TRBD1 TRBJ1-6 TRBV7-2 - CASSRHGTAYNSPLHF TGTGCCAGCAGCCGACATGGGACAGCCTATAATTCACCCCTCCACTTT
TRBD2 TRBJ2-1 TRBV7-3 - CASSPQLAGYNEQFF TGTGCCAGCAGCCCCCAACTAGCGGGGTACAATGAGCAGTTCTTC
- TRBJ2-6 TRBV30 - CAWKLWSGANVLTF TGTGCCTGGAAACTGTGGTCTGGGGCCAACGTCCTGACTTTC
- TRBJ2-3 TRBV12-2 - CASRLATSGPSTDTQYF TGTGCAAGTCGCTTAGCTACTAGCGGTCCTAGCACAGATACGCAGTATTTT
- TRBJ2-3 TRBV28 few CASSSRQGGGDTQYF TGTGCCAGCAGTTCCCGGCAGGGAGGCGGAGATACGCAGTATTTT
- TRBJ1-2 TRBV6-5 - CASRTRNRVRGYTF TGTGCCAGCAGAACCAGAAACAGGGTTCGGGGCTACACCTTC
TRBD1 TRBJ2-1 TRBV6-5 few CASRGQGNNEQFF TGTGCCAGCAGGGGACAGGGGAACAATGAGCAGTTCTTC
TRBD1 TRBJ1-1 TRBV28 - CASRRDSDTEAFF TGTGCCAGCAGGCGGGACAGTGACACTGAAGCTTTCTTT
TRBD1 TRBJ1-2 TRBV7-9 - CASSLGGDSYYGYTF TGTGCCAGCAGCTTAGGGGGGGACAGCTACTATGGCTACACCTTC
- TRBJ1-3 TRBV19 - CASSIPIGNTIYF TGTGCCAGTAGTATCCCCATTGGAAACACCATATATTTT
- TRBJ1-2 TRBV6-6 - CASSYDRANYGYTF TGTGCCAGCAGTTACGACAGAGCTAACTATGGCTACACCTTC
TRBD2 TRBJ2-6 TRBV2 few CASTGLAGLKGANVLTF TGTGCCAGCACGGGACTAGCGGGGCTTAAGGGGGCCAACGTCCTGACTTTC
TRBD2 TRBJ2-7 TRBV5-4 - CASSSGTSGDYEQYF TGTGCCAGCAGCTCGGGGACTAGCGGTGACTACGAGCAGTACTTC
- TRBJ2-2 TRBV7-2 - CASSERASTGELFF TGTGCCAGCAGCGAGCGGGCGAGCACCGGGGAGCTGTTTTTT